The sample holds many counts of the clone carrying this T cell receptor (beta chain). The record originates from a study of identical twins. cDNA carried unique molecular identifiers, and a universal primer site was added by template switching. Each CDR3 protein is one row after TCRdb ran MiXCR on the 5' RACE reads. The profile covers roughly 490,000 distinct CDR3 sequences, with roughly an eighth appearing a single time and approximately 1% taken by the ten largest. V lost 6 bases and J lost 5; bases outside the gene matches: 2. The V gene's germline CDR1 is SQVTM and CDR2 ANQGSEA. The CDR3 spans 11 residues. Every sampled donor was Caucasian and healthy. This sample also appeared in a second study, on yellow fever vaccine responses in identical twins.

The sample was CD4+ T cells sorted from blood. The genes are TRBV29-1 and TRBJ2-7; TRBD1 agrees at 9 bases. This receptor was obtained from a woman aged 18-35 years in good health. CDR3 DNA: TGCAGCGTGGGACAGGGAAACGAGCAGTACTTC. Protein: CSVGQGNEQYF.